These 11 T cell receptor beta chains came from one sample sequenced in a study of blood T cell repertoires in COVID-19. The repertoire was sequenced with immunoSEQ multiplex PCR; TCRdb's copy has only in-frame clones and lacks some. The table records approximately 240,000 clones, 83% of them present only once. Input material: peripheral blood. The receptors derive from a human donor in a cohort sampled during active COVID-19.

The CDR3, as DNA: TGTGCCAGCAGCTCCCCCGAGGGGGGGGGCCCCAATCAGCCCCAGCATTTT. The encoded protein is CASSSPEGGGPNQPQHF. The rearrangement uses TRBV28 and TRBJ1-5; weak D call: TRBD1 (6 bases). Germline V lookup: CDR1 MDHEN, CDR2 SYDVKM. This CDR3 region has 17 residues. The V end lost 6 bases, the J end lost 3 bases, and 21 bases lay between the germline ends.

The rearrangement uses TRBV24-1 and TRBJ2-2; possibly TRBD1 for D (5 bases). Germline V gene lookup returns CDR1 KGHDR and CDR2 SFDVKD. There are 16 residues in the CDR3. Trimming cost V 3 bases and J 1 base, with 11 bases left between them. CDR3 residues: CATSDPDTGNTGELFF. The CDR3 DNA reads TGTGCCACCAGTGATCCTGACACAGGGAACACCGGGGAGCTGTTTTTT.

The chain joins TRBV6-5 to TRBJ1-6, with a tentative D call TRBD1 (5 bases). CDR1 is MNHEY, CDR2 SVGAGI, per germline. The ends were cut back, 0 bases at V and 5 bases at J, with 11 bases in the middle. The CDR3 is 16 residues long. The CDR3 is CASSYSTGRDNSPLHF. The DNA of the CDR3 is TGTGCCAGCAGTTACTCAACAGGCCGGGATAATTCACCCCTCCACTTT.

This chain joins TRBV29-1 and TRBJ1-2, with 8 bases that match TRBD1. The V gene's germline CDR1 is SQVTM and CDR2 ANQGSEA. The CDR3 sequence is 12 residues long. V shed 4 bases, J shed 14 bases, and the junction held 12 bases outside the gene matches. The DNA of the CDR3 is TGCAGCGTTGTAGGATCAGGACAGGGATGTACCTTC. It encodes CSVVGSGQGCTF.

The CDR3 here is CASSARLAGTETQYF. The CDR3 DNA sequence: TGTGCCAGCAGCGCTCGACTAGCGGGTACGGAGACCCAGTACTTC. This chain uses TRBV9 with TRBJ2-5, with 10 bases that match TRBD2. CDR1 SGDLS and CDR2 YYNGEE come from the germline V gene. V trimming: 3 bases; J trimming: 5 bases; junction bases outside the gene matches: 7. The CDR3 totals 15 residues.

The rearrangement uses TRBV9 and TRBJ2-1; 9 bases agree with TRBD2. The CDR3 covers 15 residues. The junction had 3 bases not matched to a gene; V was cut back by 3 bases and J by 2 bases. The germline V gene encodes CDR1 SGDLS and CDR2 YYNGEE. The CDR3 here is CASSARGGAYNEQFF. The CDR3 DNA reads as TGTGCCAGCAGCGCGCGCGGGGGGGCCTACAATGAGCAGTTCTTC.

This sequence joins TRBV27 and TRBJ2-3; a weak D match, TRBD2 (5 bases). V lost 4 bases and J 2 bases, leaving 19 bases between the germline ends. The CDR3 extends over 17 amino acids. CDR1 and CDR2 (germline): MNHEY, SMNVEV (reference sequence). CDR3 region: CASSSLRRLPLTDTQYF. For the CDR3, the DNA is TGTGCCAGCAGTTCTTTAAGAAGACTACCTCTCACAGATACGCAGTATTTT.

The CDR3 sequence is CASSLVGQGLVGANVLTF. The CDR3 DNA is TGCGCCAGCAGCTTGGTGGGACAGGGCTTGGTTGGGGCCAACGTCCTGACTTTC. The rearrangement links TRBV5-1 to TRBJ2-6, with 9 nucleotides matching TRBD1. The germline CDR1 and CDR2 sequences are SGHRS and YFSETQ. The V segment lost 0 bases and the J segment 3 bases; nucleotides outside the gene matches: 7. This CDR3 comprises 18 residues. The full variable domain, its missing parts supplied by reference TRBV5-1 and TRBJ2-6, is KAGVTQTPRYLIKTRGQQVTLSCSPISGHRSVSWYQQTPGQGLQFLFEYFSETQRNKGNFPGRFSGRQFSNSRSEMNVSTLELGDSALYLCASSLVGQGLVGANVLTFGAGSRLTVL.

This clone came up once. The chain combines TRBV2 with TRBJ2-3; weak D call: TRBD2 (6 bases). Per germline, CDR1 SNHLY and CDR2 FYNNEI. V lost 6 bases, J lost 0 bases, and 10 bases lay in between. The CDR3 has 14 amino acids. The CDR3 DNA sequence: TGTGCCAGCAGGGTTAGCGGCAGCACAGATACGCAGTATTTT. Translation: CASRVSGSTDTQYF.

For the CDR3, the DNA is TGTGCCAGCAGTTACACAGATTATAATTCACCCCTCCACTTT. Translating gives CASSYTDYNSPLHF. The chain combines TRBV6-5 with TRBJ1-6; D not certain. The CDR3 consists of 14 residues. Looked up from germline, CDR1 is MNHEY and CDR2 is SVGAGI. V dropped 2 bases and J dropped 4 bases, with 6 bases sitting between them.

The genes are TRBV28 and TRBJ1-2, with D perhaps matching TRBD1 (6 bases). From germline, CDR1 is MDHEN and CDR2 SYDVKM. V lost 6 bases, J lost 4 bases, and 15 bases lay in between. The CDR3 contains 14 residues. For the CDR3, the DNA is TGTGCCAGCAGCATACAGGGACGGGGCTATGGCTACACCTTC. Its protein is CASSIQGRGYGYTF.